One and the same sample provided the 8 T cell receptor beta chains below, sequenced in a study of shared clonotypes between healthy human individuals. Data came from immunoSEQ multiplex PCR; TCRdb stores just in-frame clones and leaves some out. The table includes around 2,100,000 clones, about 95% detected once. Naivety among CD8 cells was defined by CD45RO negativity and positive CCR7 selection, thereby excluding terminally differentiated effector memory CD45RA+ cells. The sample comprised naive CD8+ T cells sorted from blood. The receptors derive from a man younger than 30 in good health.

This rearrangement joins TRBV9 to TRBJ2-1; the D is unclear. CDR3 length equals 14 residues. Germline V gene lookup returns CDR1 SGDLS and CDR2 YYNGEE. Trimming stripped 2 bases from V and 4 bases from J, with 10 bases between. CDR3 sequence reads: CASSVSDRYNEQFF. The CDR3 DNA reads as TGTGCCAGCAGCGTGAGTGACCGATACAATGAGCAGTTCTTC. Full variable domain (rest looked up from reference TRBV9 and TRBJ2-1): DSGVTQTPKHLITATGQRVTLRCSPRSGDLSVYWYQQSLDQGLQFLIQYYNGEERAKGNILERFSAQQFPDLHSELNLSSLELGDSALYFCASSVSDRYNEQFFGPGTRLTVL.

The rearrangement links TRBV19 to TRBJ1-2; the D is unclear. The CDR3 sequence is 14 residues long. Trimming cost V 1 base and J 2 bases, with 8 bases left between them. Germline CDR1 LNHDA, CDR2 SQIVND (reference sequence). The DNA for the CDR3 is TGTGCCAGTAGTATAGTCTACCAGAACTATGGCTACACCTTC. Its translation is CASSIVYQNYGYTF.

The V call is TRBV5-8, the J call TRBJ2-1; 10 nucleotides align to TRBD2. Germline values: CDR1 SGHTS, CDR2 YDEGEE. The trim removed 6 bases at V and 2 bases at J, leaving 5 bases unmatched. The CDR3 runs 15 residues. This CDR3 is CASKAGLATYNEQFF. CDR3 DNA: TGTGCCAGCAAAGCGGGACTAGCGACCTACAATGAGCAGTTCTTC.

The gene calls are TRBV7-8 and TRBJ1-1; D gene unclear. The germline CDR1 and CDR2 sequences are SGHVS and FQNEAQ. Trimming took 0 bases from V and 1 from J, leaving 3 bases between them. The CDR3 is made up of 13 amino acids. The CDR3 nucleotides are TGTGCCAGCAGCTTAGCGGCGAACACTGAAGCTTTCTTT. This gives the protein CASSLAANTEAFF.

The chain employs TRBV27 and TRBJ2-3, with 11 bases aligning to TRBD1. Losses at the gene ends were 6 bases for V and 5 bases for J; bases not matched to a gene: 4. Germline loops: CDR1 MNHEY, CDR2 SMNVEV (reference sequence). The CDR3 has 14 amino acids. Written as DNA, the CDR3 is TGTGCCAGCAGGGACAGGGGGCATGGAGATACGCAGTATTTT. Translated, it gives CASRDRGHGDTQYF.

Of note for this clone: Other DNA sequences in this specimen translate into the identical CDR3. This chain connects TRBV28 to TRBJ2-2; tentative D call: TRBD1 (5 bases). Trimming shortened V by 2 bases and J by 1 base, and 8 bases separated the two germline ends. Germline V lookup: CDR1 MDHEN, CDR2 SYDVKM. This CDR3 is built from 15 residues. CDR3 residues: CASSLGTGNTGELFF. CDR3 sequence (DNA): TGTGCCAGCAGTTTAGGTACAGGGAACACCGGGGAGCTGTTTTTT.

The chain has TRBV27 and TRBJ2-2; 7 bases align to TRBD2. The CDR3 loop spans 16 amino acids. Germline V gene data show CDR1 as MNHEY and CDR2 as SMNVEV (reference sequence). Germline trimming cut 5 bases from V and 4 bases from J; bases unmatched to any gene: 10. CDR3 region: CASSPTHPSGTGELFF. Written as DNA, the CDR3 is TGTGCCAGCAGTCCCACTCACCCTAGCGGCACCGGGGAGCTGTTTTTT.

The chain links TRBV10-3 to TRBJ2-7; 9 nucleotides match TRBD2. J gave up 3 bases and V 3 bases, and 9 bases lay outside the gene matches. CDR3 length equals 16 residues. Per the germline V gene, CDR1 is ENHRY and CDR2 is SYGVKD. The CDR3 loop is CAISEPIAGANYEQYF. The CDR3 nucleotides are TGTGCCATCAGTGAACCGATAGCGGGAGCGAACTACGAGCAGTACTTC.